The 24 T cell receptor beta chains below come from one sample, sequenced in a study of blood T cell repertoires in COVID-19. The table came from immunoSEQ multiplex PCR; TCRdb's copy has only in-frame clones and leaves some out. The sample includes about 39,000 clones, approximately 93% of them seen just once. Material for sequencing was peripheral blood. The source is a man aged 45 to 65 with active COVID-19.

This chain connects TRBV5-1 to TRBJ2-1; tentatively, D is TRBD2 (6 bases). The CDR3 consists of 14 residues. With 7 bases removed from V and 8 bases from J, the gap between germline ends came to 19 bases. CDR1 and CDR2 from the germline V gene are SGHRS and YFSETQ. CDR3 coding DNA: TGCGCCAGCTGTTGGGCGGGAACGTTGGATGAGCAGTTCTTC. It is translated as CASCWAGTLDEQFF.

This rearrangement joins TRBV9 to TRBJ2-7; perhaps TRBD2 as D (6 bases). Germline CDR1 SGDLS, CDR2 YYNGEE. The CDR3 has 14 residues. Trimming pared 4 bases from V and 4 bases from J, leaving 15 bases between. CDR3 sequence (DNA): TGTGCCAGCAGCTCCGGGCTGGGAGGATACGAGCAGTACTTC. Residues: CASSSGLGGYEQYF.

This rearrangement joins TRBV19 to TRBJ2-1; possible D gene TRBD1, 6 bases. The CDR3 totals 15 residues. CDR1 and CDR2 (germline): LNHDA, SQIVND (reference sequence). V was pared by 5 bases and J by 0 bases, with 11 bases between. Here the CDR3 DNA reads TGTGCCAGTAGTCCGAAGACAGGCTCCTACAATGAGCAGTTCTTC. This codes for CASSPKTGSYNEQFF.

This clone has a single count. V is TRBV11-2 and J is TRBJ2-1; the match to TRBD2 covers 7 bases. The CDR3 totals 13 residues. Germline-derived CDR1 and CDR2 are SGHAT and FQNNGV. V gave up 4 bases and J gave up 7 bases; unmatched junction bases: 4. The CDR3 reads CASSYGDYNEQFF. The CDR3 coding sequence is TGTGCCAGCAGCTATGGGGACTATAATGAGCAGTTCTTC.

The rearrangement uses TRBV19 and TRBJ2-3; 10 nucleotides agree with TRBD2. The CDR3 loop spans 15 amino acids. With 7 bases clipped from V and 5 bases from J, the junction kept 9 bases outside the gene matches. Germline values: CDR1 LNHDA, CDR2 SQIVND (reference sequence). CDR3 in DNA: TGTGCCAGTAATTGGGCTAGCGGGAGCGAAGATACGCAGTATTTT. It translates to CASNWASGSEDTQYF.

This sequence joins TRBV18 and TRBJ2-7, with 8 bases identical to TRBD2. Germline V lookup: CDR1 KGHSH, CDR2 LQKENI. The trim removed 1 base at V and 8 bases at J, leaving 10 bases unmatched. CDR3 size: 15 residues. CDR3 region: CASSPRNPGGAKQYF. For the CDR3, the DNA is TGTGCCAGCTCACCACGGAATCCGGGGGGGGCCAAGCAGTACTTC. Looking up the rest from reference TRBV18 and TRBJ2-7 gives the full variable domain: NAGVMQNPRHLVRRRGQEARLRCSPMKGHSHVYWYRQLPEEGLKFMVYLQKENIIDESGMPKERFSAEFPKEGPSILRIQQVVRGDSAAYFCASSPRNPGGAKQYFGPGTRLTVT.

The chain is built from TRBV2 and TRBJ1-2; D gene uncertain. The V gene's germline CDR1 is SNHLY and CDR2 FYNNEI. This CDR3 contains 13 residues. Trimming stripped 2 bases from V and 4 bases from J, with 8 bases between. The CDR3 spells CASSESKSYGYTF. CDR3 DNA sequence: TGTGCCAGCAGTGAATCGAAGAGCTATGGCTACACCTTC.

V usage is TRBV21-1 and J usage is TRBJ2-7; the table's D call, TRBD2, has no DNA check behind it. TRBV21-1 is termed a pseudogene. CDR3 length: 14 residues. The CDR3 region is CASSPSGERYEQYF. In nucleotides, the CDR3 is TGTGCCAGCAGCCCTAGCGGGGAGAGGTACGAGCAGTACTTC.

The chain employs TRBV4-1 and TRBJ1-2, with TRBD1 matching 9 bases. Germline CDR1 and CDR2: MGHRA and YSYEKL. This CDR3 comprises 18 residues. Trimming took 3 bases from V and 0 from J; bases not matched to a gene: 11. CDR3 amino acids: CASSHVGQGKGANYGYTF. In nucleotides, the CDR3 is TGCGCCAGCAGCCACGTCGGACAGGGGAAGGGTGCTAACTATGGCTACACCTTC.

The CDR3 is CASSLARGWDSPLHF. The CDR3 bases are TGTGCCAGCAGCTTAGCGCGGGGGTGGGATTCACCCCTCCACTTT. The V and J genes are TRBV7-8 and TRBJ1-6, with D perhaps TRBD1 (5 bases). This CDR3 region has 15 residues. V lost 0 bases to trimming and J lost 8 bases, with 11 bases between them. CDR1 and CDR2 from the germline V gene are SGHVS and FQNEAQ.

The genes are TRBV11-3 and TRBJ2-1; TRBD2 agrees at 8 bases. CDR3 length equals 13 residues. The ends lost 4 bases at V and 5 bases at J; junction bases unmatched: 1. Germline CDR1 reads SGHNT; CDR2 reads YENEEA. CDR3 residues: CASSYSGDNEQFF. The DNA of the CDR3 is TGTGCCAGCAGCTATAGCGGGGACAATGAGCAGTTCTTC.

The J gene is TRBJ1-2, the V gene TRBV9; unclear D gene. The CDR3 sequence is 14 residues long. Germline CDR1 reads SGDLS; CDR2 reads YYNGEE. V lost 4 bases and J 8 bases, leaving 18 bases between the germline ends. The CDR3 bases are TGTGCCAGCAGCACCGGCGACGGGGTAGGGGGCTACACCTTC. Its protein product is CASSTGDGVGGYTF.

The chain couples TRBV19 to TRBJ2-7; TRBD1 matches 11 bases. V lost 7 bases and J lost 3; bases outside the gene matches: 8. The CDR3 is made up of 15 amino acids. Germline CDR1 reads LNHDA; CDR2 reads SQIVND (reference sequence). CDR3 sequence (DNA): TGTGCCAGTACCATCTCTGGGACAGGGGGCTACGAGCAGTACTTC. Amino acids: CASTISGTGGYEQYF.

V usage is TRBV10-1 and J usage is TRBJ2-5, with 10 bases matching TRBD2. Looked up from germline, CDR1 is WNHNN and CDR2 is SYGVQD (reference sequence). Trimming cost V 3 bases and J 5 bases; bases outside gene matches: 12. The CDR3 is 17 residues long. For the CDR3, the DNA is TGCGCCAGCAGTGAAAAGCGGGAGGGCCGTGGGGGGGAGACCCAGTACTTC. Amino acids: CASSEKREGRGGETQYF.

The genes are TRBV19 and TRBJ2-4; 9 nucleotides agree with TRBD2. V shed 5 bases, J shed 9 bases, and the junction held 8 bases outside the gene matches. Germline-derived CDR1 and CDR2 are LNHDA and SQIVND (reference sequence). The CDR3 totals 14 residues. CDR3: CASSPTSGGGIQYF. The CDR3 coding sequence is TGTGCCAGTAGTCCGACTAGCGGAGGGGGCATTCAGTACTTC. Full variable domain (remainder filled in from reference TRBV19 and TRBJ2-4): DGGITQSPKYLFRKEGQNVTLSCEQNLNHDAMYWYRQDPGQGLRLIYYSQIVNDFQKGDIAEGYSVSREKKESFPLTVTSAQKNPTAFYLCASSPTSGGGIQYFGAGTRLSVL.

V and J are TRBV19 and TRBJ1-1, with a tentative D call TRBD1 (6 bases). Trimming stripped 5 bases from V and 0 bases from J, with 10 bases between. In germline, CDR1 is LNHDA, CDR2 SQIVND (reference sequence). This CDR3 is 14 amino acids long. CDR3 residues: CASSWGRLNTEAFF. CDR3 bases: TGTGCCAGTAGTTGGGGGCGTCTGAACACTGAAGCTTTCTTT.

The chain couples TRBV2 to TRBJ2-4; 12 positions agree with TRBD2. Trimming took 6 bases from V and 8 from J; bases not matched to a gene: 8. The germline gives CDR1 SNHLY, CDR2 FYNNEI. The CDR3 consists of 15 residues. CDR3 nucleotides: TGTGCCAGCAGCGAGACTAGCGGGGGAGTCGACATTCAGTACTTC. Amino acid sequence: CASSETSGGVDIQYF.

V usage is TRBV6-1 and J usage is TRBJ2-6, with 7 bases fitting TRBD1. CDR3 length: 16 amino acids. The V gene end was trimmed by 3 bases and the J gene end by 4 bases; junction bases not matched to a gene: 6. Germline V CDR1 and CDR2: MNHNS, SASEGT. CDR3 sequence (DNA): TGTGCCAGCAGTGAGATGAGGGGGCGAGGGGCCAACGTCCTGACTTTC. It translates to CASSEMRGRGANVLTF.

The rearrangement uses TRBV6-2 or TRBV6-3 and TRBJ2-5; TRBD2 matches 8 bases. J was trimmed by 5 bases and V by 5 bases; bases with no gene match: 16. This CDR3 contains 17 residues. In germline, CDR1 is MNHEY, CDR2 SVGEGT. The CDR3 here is CASSPRYSAGEIETQYF. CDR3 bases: TGTGCCAGCAGTCCCCGGTATTCAGCGGGAGAAATCGAGACCCAGTACTTC.

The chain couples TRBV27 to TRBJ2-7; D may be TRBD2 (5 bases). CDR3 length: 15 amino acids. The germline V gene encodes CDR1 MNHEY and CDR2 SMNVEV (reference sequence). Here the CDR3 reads CVSAAVARSSYEQYF. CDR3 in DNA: TGTGTTAGCGCCGCCGTGGCCCGGAGCTCCTACGAGCAGTACTTC.

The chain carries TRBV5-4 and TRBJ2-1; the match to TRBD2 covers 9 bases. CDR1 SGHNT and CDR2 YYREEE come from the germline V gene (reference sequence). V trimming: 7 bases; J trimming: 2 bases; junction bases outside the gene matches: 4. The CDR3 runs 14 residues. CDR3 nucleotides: TGTGCCAGCGCCCGCGGGGGGGCCTACAATGAGCAGTTCTTC. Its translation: CASARGGAYNEQFF.

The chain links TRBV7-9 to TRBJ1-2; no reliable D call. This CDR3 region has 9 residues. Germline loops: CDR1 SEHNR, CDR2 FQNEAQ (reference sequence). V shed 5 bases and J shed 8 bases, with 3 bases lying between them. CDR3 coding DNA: TGTGCCAGCAGCCGGGGCTACACCTTC. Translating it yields CASSRGYTF.

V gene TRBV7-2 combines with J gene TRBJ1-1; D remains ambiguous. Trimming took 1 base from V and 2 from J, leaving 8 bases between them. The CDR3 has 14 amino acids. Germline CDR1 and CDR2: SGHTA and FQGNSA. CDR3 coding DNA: TGTGCCAGCAGCTTAGTTTTGGCCAACACTGAAGCTTTCTTT. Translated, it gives CASSLVLANTEAFF.

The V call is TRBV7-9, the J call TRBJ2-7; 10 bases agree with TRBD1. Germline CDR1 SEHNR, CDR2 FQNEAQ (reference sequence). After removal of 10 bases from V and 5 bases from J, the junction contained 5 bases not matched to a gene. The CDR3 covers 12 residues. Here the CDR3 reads CATMDRGDEQYF. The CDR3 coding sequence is TGTGCCACCATGGACAGGGGGGACGAGCAGTACTTC. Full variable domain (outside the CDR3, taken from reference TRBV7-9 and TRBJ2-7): DTGVSQNPRHKITKRGQNVTFRCDPISEHNRLYWYRQTLGQGPEFLTYFQNEAQLEKSRLLSDRFSAERPKGSFSTLEIQRTEQGDSAMYLCATMDRGDEQYFGPGTRLTVT.